Each of the 5 T cell receptor beta chains below was sequenced from the same sample in a study of neurological immune-mediated disorders. The sample's time point: longitudinal time-point 3. Each CDR3 protein gets one entry after TCRdb re-called the 5' RACE reads with MiXCR. The sample consists of roughly 48,000 distinct CDR3 sequences, approximately 11% of them appearing once. The sequenced sample consisted of PBMCs. These receptors were collected from a male donor with HTLV-1-associated myelopathy (HAM/TSP).

This clonotype was seen many times. This chain uses TRBV7-2 with TRBJ2-5; D remains ambiguous. The germline V gene has CDR1 SGHTA and CDR2 FQGNSA. Trimming took off 5 bases at V and 7 bases at J, with 11 bases between the two ends. The CDR3 length is 12 residues. The CDR3 loop is CASSPLTLTQYF. DNA for the CDR3: TGTGCCAGCAGCCCCTTGACCTTGACCCAGTACTTC.

This clonotype was seen only once. The chain has TRBV21-1 and TRBJ2-7. TRBV21-1 is a listed pseudogene. The CDR3 sequence is 14 residues long. The CDR3 DNA reads TGTGCCAGGACCCTCCTAGGACGCCGCTACGAGCAGTACTTC. Amino acids: CARTLLGRRYEQYF.

For this clonotype: This may be a read error, as it is one base from a much larger clone. The chain has TRBV11-2 and TRBJ2-7; possible D gene TRBD1, 6 bases. Germline V lookup: CDR1 SGHAT, CDR2 FQNNGV. This CDR3 has 14 residues. CDR3 in DNA: TGTGTCAGCAGCTTTAGTTCAGGGGCCTACGAGCAGTACTTC. It specifies CVSSFSSGAYEQYF. The full variable domain, completed using reference TRBV11-2 and TRBJ2-7, is EAGVAQSPRYKIIEKRQSVAFWCNPISGHATLYWYQQILGQGPKLLIQFQNNGVVDDSQLPKDRFSAERLKGVDSTLKIQPAKLEDSAVYLCVSSFSSGAYEQYFGPGTRLTVT.

This clonotype was seen at least ten times. The J gene is TRBJ1-1, the V gene TRBV20-1; 9 bases align to TRBD1. The CDR3 sequence is 12 residues long. Germline lookup yields CDR1 DFQATT and CDR2 SNEGSKA (reference sequence). V trimming: 6 bases; J trimming: 4 bases; junction bases outside the gene matches: 3. CDR3 DNA: TGCAGTGCCATGACAGGGGGCACTGAAGCTTTCTTT. Encoded protein: CSAMTGGTEAFF.

There are many counts of this clonotype. The chain employs TRBV6-2 or TRBV6-3 and TRBJ2-4; unclear D gene. Looked up from germline, CDR1 is MNHEY and CDR2 is SVGEGT. Deletions cut 4 bases from V and 10 bases from J, with 5 bases between. CDR3 size: 10 residues. The CDR3 bases are TGTGCCAGCAGTTCAGGTATTCAGTACTTC. Amino acid sequence: CASSSGIQYF.